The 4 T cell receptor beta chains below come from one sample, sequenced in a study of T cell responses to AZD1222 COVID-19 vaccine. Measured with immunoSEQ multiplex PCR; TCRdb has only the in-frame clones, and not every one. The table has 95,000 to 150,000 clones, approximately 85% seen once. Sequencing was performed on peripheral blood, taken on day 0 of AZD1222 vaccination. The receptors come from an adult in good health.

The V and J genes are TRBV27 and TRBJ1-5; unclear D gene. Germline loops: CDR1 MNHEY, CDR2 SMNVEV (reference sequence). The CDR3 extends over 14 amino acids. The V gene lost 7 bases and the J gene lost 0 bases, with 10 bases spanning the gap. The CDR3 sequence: CASMRSYSNQPQHF. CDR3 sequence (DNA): TGTGCCAGCATGCGATCCTATAGCAATCAGCCCCAGCATTTT.

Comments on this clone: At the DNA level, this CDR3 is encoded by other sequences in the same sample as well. The DNA of the CDR3 is TGTGCCAGCAGCCCCCCGCTTGGCTCAACTAATGAAAAACTGTTTTTT. Its protein is CASSPPLGSTNEKLFF. The chain links TRBV11-2 to TRBJ1-4; D is ambiguous. The CDR3 is 16 amino acids. CDR1 and CDR2 from the germline V gene are SGHAT and FQNNGV. V lost 5 bases and J lost 0, with 13 bases in between.

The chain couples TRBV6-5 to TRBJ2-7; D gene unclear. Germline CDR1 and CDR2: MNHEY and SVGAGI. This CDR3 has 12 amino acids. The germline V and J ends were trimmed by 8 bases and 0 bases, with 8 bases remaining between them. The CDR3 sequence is CASSPSSYEQYF. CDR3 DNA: TGTGCCAGCTCCCCGAGCTCCTACGAGCAGTACTTC.

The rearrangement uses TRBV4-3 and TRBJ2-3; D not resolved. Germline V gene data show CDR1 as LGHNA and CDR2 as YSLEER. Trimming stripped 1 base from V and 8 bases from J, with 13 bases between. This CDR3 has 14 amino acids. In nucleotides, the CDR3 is TGCGCCAGCAGCCAAGCAGAAGACGTGGGTACGCAGTATTTT. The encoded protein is CASSQAEDVGTQYF.